The clone carrying this T cell receptor beta chain was seen ten or more times. Its matching antigen is unknown. The sample comes from a study of metastatic and nonmetastatic thyroid tumors. Whole-study results and caveats: Malignant tumors reportedly showed significantly higher TCR beta diversity than benign nodules in both blood and tumor.

Original analysis: Between-group CDR3 differences, defined by clinicopathological status, yielded a distant-metastasis classifier for papillary thyroid cancer. TCRdb re-processed the PCR reads through MiXCR. TCRdb, rather than the study authors, made the V and J calls. The sample yields about 25,000 clones, more than 20% seen once. Not a single patient had been given any form of treatment at any point before undergoing thyroid surgery. Germline CDR1 is DFQATT and CDR2 is SNEGSKA (reference sequence). The CDR3 contains 13 residues. The ends were cut back, 6 bases at V and 2 bases at J, with 13 bases in the middle.

The sequence was collected from a female donor with papillary thyroid cancer or a benign thyroid nodule (not recorded which). Some clones in this sample may be carry-over from other donors' samples. Sequencing was carried out using blood. The rearrangement uses TRBV20-1 and TRBJ1-2; D is undetermined. CDR3 amino acids: CSAPRVVNYGYTF. CDR3 nucleotides: TGCAGTGCCCCCAGAGTAGTCAACTATGGCTACACCTTC.